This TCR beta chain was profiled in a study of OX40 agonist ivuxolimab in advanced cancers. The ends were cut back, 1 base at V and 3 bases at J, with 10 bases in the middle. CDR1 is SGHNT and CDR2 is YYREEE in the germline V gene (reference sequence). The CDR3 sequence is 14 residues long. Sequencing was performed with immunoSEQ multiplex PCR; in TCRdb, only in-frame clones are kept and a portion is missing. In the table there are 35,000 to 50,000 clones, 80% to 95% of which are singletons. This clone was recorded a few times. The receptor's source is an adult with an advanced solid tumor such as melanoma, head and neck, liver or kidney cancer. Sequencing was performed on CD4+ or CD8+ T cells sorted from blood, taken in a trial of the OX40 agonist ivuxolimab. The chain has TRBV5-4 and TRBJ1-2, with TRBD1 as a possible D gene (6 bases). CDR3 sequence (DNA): TGTGCCAGCAGCTTGCGGGGGCACGACTATGGCTACACCTTC. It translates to CASSLRGHDYGYTF.